The T cell receptor (beta chain) described here comes from a study of glioma-infiltrating T cells. Study-wide points: Very few CDR3 sequences were shared between tissue and blood. Gliomas, especially low-grade, showed above-expected tissue-blood divergence; non-neoplastic patients showed below.

This clonotype was counted at least ten times. The antigen is not known. CDR1 and CDR2 (germline): SGHAT, FQNNGV. The V and J ends lost 5 bases and 8 bases, in that order; junction bases with no gene match: 12. CDR3 length equals 15 residues. Using RNA template, CDR3s of TCR alpha and beta were amplified with iRepertoire arm-PCR. One-step reverse transcription and amplification started from about 100-400 ng of tissue mRNA or PBMC total RNA. TCRdb fed the multiplex PCR reads into MiXCR, producing one record per CDR3 protein. Seen here are roughly 120,000 distinct CDR3 sequences, 23% observed once, and the top ten hold roughly 15%.

The receptor's source is a human donor with low-grade glioma or glioblastoma, undergoing nonglioma brain surgery, or in good health (not recorded which). The sample taken for sequencing was glioma tissue, nonneoplastic brain tissue, or PBMCs (not recorded which). This chain links TRBV11-2 with TRBJ2-1, with 7 bases fitting TRBD2. CDR3 residues: CASSPIRAAGDEQFF. CDR3 nucleotide sequence: TGTGCCAGCAGCCCTATTCGGGCTGCGGGGGATGAGCAGTTCTTC.